These T cell receptor beta chains were read from a single sample in a study of T cell responses to AZD1222 COVID-19 vaccine. Measured with immunoSEQ multiplex PCR; TCRdb has only the in-frame clones, and not every one. The sample includes some 130,000 clones, roughly 84% of them seen just once. The sequences come from peripheral blood, collected on day 0 of AZD1222 vaccination. The receptors were sampled from an adult in good health. CDR3s include the opening cysteine and the closing phenylalanine or tryptophan. D genes are given only for firm matches. The size entry is marked missing in some rows and otherwise reads once, few, many or a size class.

d_call j_call v_call clone_size cdr3_nt cdr3_aa
NA TRBJ1-2 TRBV10-2 once TGCGCCAGCAGTGATGGTTATGGCTACACCTTC CASSDGYGYTF
NA TRBJ1-4 TRBV9 NA TGTGCCAGCAGCGATGGACAGATAAATGAAAAACTGTTTTTT CASSDGQINEKLFF
NA TRBJ2-6 TRBV7-3 few TGTGCCAGCAGCCACACAGGCTACACCTCTGGGGCCAACGTCCTGACTTTC CASSHTGYTSGANVLTF
NA TRBJ1-4 TRBV15 NA TGTGCCACCAGCAGAGATGGCGCAGGGCCGGGTCCTAATGAAAAACTGTTTTTT CATSRDGAGPGPNEKLFF
TRBD1 TRBJ1-6 TRBV6-5 NA TGTGCCAGCTCAACAGGGGCATATAATTCACCCCTCCACTTT CASSTGAYNSPLHF
NA TRBJ2-1 TRBV6-1 NA TGTGCCAGCAGTGAATCAGGGGTAGGATACAATGAGCAGTTCTTC CASSESGVGYNEQFF
TRBD1 TRBJ1-5 TRBV28 NA TGTGCCAGCAGACCCGGGACAGGCTTTAATCAGCCCCAGCATTTT CASRPGTGFNQPQHF
NA TRBJ2-1 TRBV7-9 NA TGTGCCAGCAGCTTAAATTCAGTGAATGAGCAGTTCTTC CASSLNSVNEQFF
TRBD1 TRBJ1-2 TRBV5-1 few TGCGCCAGCAGCTTGAAGGGTGGGGACAGGGTCAACTATGGCTACACCTTC CASSLKGGDRVNYGYTF
NA TRBJ2-7 TRBV11-2 NA TGTGCCAGCAGCTTACACCGGGGAGAGCAGTACTTC CASSLHRGEQYF
NA TRBJ1-1 TRBV30 NA TGTGCCTGGGGCAAACAGAGGAACACTGAAGCTTTCTTT CAWGKQRNTEAFF
NA TRBJ1-1 TRBV7-9 NA TGTGCCAGCAGCTTGGGGATGGGGTTGGGCACTGAAGCTTTCTTT CASSLGMGLGTEAFF
NA TRBJ1-2 TRBV25-1 NA TGTGCCAGCAGTGAACTGGCGGAACCTAACTATGGCTACACCTTC CASSELAEPNYGYTF
TRBD1 TRBJ1-3 TRBV7-9 NA TGTGCCAGCAGTCCAGACAGGGACTCTGGAAACACCATATATTTT CASSPDRDSGNTIYF
NA TRBJ1-4 TRBV28 NA TGTGCCAGCACAGGGTCTAGTTTAGGGGTTAATGAAAAACTGTTTTTT CASTGSSLGVNEKLFF
TRBD1 TRBJ2-4 TRBV27 NA TGTGCCAGCTCGTCCGGGACAGGGGCCGGAAACATTCAGTACTTC CASSSGTGAGNIQYF
NA TRBJ1-2 TRBV19 NA TGTGCCAGTAGCACCACCTCAGGGAGTTATGGCTACACCTTC CASSTTSGSYGYTF
NA TRBJ1-1 TRBV19 NA TGTGCCAGTAGTACCTTCCCGGACGGAGCTTTCTTT CASSTFPDGAFF
NA TRBJ1-4 TRBV27 many TGTGCCAGCAGTTTAAACGGATATAATGAAAAACTGTTTTTT CASSLNGYNEKLFF
TRBD1 TRBJ1-2 TRBV4-2 NA TGTGCCAGCAGCCAAGAGAAAGACAGGGCCTATGGCTACACCTTC CASSQEKDRAYGYTF
TRBD1 TRBJ1-5 TRBV19 NA TGTGCCAAAGGGGACAGTGCGTTACCCCAGCATTTT CAKGDSALPQHF
TRBD1 TRBJ2-2 TRBV5-4 NA TGTGCCAGCAGCTTGGATGGACAGGGGAACACCGGGGAGCTGTTTTTT CASSLDGQGNTGELFF
TRBD1 TRBJ1-2 TRBV20-1 NA TGCAGTATCGGGACAGGCTATGGCTACACCTTC CSIGTGYGYTF
NA TRBJ1-5 TRBV30 NA TGTGCCGGGGGTCGGGACAATCAGCCCCAGCATTTT CAGGRDNQPQHF